This T cell receptor (beta chain) was recorded in a study of cytotoxic CD8 clonotypes in ibrutinib-treated CLL (dated by TCRdb to the early 2020s). Some background on the complete study: The cohort was composed of under 12 relapsed/refractory and fewer than 16 treatment-naive patients; IGHV unmutated status was identified in approximately 18 patients. Responses were partial in roughly 24 patients and complete in 2; after median about 63 months follow-up, about 14 stayed in remission and some twelve progressed. Samples at response were collected after a median of approximately twelve months of treatment, with a range of 6 to 36 months. On average, each sample yielded around 250,000 productive templates and around 100,000 productive rearrangements. Of the 86 people in the trial, around 25 had longitudinal samples available. Cryopreserved peripheral blood mononuclear cells were obtained prior to treatment, at the time of response, and at either disease progression or sustained remission. Every sample from remission and from progressive disease was obtained while the patients were still on ibrutinib.

The time point label, read with the paper, signifies: roughly 2 years on ibrutinib. For TCR beta library preparation, 2 to 2.5 micrograms of genomic DNA were isolated from cryopreserved PBMCs. Longitudinal blood samples from CLL patients on ibrutinib monotherapy were analyzed using high-throughput TCR beta sequencing. The patients took part in an open-label, single-center phase 2 trial of ibrutinib monotherapy. Broader findings and caveats from the paper: Clonality rose at ibrutinib response, remained stable during sustained remission, and dropped back toward baseline at progression. Public clonotypes were rare and either shrank or stayed stable during treatment, and the rise in clonality at ibrutinib response reflected expansion of private clonotypes. Baseline clonality was found to be higher than that of age-matched healthy donors and was strongly correlated with circulating CD8+ T-cell counts. Sampling times were not matched between sustained-remission and progressing patients, and lymph node repertoires were not studied.

A MiSeq instrument was used for deep resolution sequencing, which targeted depths ranging from 1 in 1 million up to 1 in 200,000 T cells, with coverage averaging 10x for each clonotype. The immunoSEQ hsTCRB Kit was used to generate the TCR beta libraries. Per the source publication's procedure: The data were analyzed with ImmunoSEQ Analyzer and ImmunoSEQ Data Assistant, and V, D and J gene assignments followed IMGT definitions. Clonality was computed as one minus normalized Shannon entropy of productive rearrangement frequencies, ranging from 0 to 1. Only overrepresented clonotypes making up at least 0.05% of each patient's repertoire were included in the public clonotype analysis. Repertoires from around 13 age-matched healthy donors in immuneACCESS were used as clonality controls. In TCRdb, the immuneACCESS table is reduced to in-frame sequences with V and J assigned. These tables do not hold every clone; where another copy was compared, an unresolved V gene accounts for under half, and the others remain unexplained. The V and J calls and the clone size are those of that table, but D and trimming were determined from the DNA. This sample gives 25,000 to 35,000 clones in total; almost 85% of them show up just once. The ten largest account for approximately 8.1% of the sample.

Points on this clone: Its antigen is currently not known. Base qualities are missing; no much larger clone stands one base away.

Trimming at the junction amounts to 5 bases on V and 0 bases on J, and the germline ends lie 15 bases apart. Sequences SGHAT (CDR1) and FQNNGV (CDR2) are obtained from the germline V gene. There are 16 amino acids in the CDR3, from cysteine to phenylalanine inclusive. Only the CDR3 part of the read is kept: 48 bases, read in frame from the first base. The receptor was derived from a human donor with chronic lymphocytic leukemia. This chain is built from TRBV11-2 and TRBJ2-3; the D region is possibly TRBD1 or TRBD2, each matching across 5 bases. Sequencing was performed on PBMCs, taken after 24 months of ibrutinib treatment. The nucleotide sequence is TGTGCCAGCAGCGATGTAAGGGGAGCGAGCACAGATACGCAGTATTTT. Translated, it gives CASSDVRGASTDTQYF. Here the CDR3 is joined to the reference TRBV11-2 and TRBJ2-3 genes, and the full variable domain is: EAGVAQSPRYKIIEKRQSVAFWCNPISGHATLYWYQQILGQGPKLLIQFQNNGVVDDSQLPKDRFSAERLKGVDSTLKIQPAKLEDSAVYLCASSDVRGASTDTQYFGPGTRLTVL.